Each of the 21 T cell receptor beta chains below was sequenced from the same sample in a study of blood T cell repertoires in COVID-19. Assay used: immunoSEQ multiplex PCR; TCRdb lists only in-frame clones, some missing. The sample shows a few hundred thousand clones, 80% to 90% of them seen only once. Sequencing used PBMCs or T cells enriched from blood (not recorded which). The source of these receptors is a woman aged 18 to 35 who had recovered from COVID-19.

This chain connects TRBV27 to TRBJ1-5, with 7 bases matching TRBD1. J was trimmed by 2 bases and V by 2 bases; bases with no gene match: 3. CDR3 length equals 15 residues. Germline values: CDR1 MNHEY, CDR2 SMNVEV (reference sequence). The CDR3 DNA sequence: TGTGCCAGCAGTTTAAAGGGGGCAGGCAATCAGCCCCAGCATTTT. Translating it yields CASSLKGAGNQPQHF.

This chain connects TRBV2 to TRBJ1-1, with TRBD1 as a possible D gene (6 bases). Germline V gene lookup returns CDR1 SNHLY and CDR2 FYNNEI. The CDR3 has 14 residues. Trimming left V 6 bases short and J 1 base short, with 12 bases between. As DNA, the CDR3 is TGTGCCAGCAGCGAACAGGGTCCGAACACTGAAGCTTTCTTT. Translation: CASSEQGPNTEAFF.

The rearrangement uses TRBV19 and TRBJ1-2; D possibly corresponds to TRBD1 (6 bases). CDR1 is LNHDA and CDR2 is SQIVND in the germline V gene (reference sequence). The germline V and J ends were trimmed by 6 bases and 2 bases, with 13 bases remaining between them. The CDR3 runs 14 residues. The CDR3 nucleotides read TGTGCCAGTAGCCCCGGACAGATGAACTATGGCTACACCTTC. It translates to CASSPGQMNYGYTF.

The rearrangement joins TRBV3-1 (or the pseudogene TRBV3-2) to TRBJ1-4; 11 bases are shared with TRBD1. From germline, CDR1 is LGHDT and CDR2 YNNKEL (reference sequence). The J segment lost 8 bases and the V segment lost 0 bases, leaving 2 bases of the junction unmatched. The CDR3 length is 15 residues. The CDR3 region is CASSQEGTGGEKLFF. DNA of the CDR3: TGTGCCAGCAGCCAAGAGGGGACAGGGGGAGAAAAACTGTTTTTT.

The CDR3 reads CASSQVATGNSPLHF. DNA of the CDR3: TGCGCCAGCAGCCAAGTGGCGACAGGGAATTCACCCCTCCACTTT. This chain links TRBV4-1 with TRBJ1-6, with TRBD1 identical over 7 bases. The J segment lost 7 bases and the V segment lost 1 base, leaving 4 bases of the junction unmatched. CDR1 is MGHRA, CDR2 YSYEKL, per germline. The CDR3 consists of 15 residues.

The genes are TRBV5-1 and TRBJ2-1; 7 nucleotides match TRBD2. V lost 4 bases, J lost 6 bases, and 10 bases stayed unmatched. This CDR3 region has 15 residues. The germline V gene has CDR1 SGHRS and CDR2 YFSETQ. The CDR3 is CASSVRDYGTNEQFF. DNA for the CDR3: TGCGCCAGCAGCGTCCGGGACTATGGTACCAATGAGCAGTTCTTC.

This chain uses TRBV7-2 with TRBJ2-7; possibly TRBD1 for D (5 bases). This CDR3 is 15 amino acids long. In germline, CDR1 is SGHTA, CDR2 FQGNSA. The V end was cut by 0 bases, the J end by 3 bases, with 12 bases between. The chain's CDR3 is CASSLASGSGYEQYF. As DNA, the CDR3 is TGTGCCAGCAGCTTAGCGTCAGGGTCGGGCTACGAGCAGTACTTC.

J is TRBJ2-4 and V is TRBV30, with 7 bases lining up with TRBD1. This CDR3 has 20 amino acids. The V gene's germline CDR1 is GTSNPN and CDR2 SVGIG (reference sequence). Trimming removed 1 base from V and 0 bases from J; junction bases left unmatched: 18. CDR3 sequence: CAWSGHPVDQDRLAKNIQYF. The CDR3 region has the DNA TGTGCCTGGAGTGGTCATCCAGTGGACCAGGACAGGCTAGCCAAAAACATTCAGTACTTC.

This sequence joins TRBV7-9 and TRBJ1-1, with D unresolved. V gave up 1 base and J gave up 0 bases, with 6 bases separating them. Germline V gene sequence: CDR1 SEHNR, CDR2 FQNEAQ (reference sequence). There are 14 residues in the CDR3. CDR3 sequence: CASSLVILNTEAFF. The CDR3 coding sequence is TGTGCCAGCAGCTTAGTTATTTTGAACACTGAAGCTTTCTTT.

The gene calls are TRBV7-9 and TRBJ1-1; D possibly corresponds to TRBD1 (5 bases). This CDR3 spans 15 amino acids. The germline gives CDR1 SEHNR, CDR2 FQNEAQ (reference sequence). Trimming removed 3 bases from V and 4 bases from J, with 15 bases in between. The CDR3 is CASSLMGGTGTEAFF. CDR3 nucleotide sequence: TGTGCCAGCAGCTTGATGGGGGGTACGGGCACTGAAGCTTTCTTT. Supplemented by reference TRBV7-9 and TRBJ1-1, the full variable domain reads DTGVSQNPRHKITKRGQNVTFRCDPISEHNRLYWYRQTLGQGPEFLTYFQNEAQLEKSRLLSDRFSAERPKGSFSTLEIQRTEQGDSAMYLCASSLMGGTGTEAFFGQGTRLTVV.

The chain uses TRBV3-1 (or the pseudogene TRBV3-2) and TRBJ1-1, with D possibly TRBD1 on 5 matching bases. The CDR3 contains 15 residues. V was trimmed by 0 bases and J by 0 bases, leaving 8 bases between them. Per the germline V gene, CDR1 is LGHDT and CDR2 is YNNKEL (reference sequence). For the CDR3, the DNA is TGTGCCAGCAGCCAAGATCAGGGCTTGAACACTGAAGCTTTCTTT. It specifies CASSQDQGLNTEAFF.

CDR3 bases: TGTGCCAGCAGCTTACAAGCGGGAGCCTTTTCGGGCTCCTACGAGCAGTACTTC. This translates into CASSLQAGAFSGSYEQYF. J is TRBJ2-7 and V is TRBV7-2; 8 bases line up with TRBD2. In germline, CDR1 is SGHTA, CDR2 FQGNSA. V lost 2 bases, J lost 0 bases, and 12 bases stayed unmatched. This CDR3 has 18 residues.

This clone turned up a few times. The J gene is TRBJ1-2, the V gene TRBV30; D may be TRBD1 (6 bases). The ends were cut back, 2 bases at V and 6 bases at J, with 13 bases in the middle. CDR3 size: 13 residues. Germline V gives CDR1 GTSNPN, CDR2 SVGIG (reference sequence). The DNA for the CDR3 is TGTGCCTGGAGTTCTCGGGGGGCGCATGGCTACACCTTC. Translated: CAWSSRGAHGYTF.

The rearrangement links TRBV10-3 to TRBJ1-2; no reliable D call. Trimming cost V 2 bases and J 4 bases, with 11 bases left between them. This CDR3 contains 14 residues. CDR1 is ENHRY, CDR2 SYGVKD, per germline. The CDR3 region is CAISENTVGYGYTF. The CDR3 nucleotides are TGTGCCATCAGTGAGAACACCGTTGGCTATGGCTACACCTTC.

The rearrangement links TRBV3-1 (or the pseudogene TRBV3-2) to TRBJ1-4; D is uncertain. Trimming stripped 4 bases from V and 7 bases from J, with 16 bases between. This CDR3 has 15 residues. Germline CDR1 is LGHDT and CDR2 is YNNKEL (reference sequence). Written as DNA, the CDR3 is TGTGCCAGCAGCCTCCGAGGGAGGGTTAGTGAAAAACTGTTTTTT. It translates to CASSLRGRVSEKLFF.

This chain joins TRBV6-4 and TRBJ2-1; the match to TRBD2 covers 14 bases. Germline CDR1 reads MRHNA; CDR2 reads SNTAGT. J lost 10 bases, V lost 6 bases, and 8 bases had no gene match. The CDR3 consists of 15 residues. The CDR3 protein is CASSPTSGGAGEQFF. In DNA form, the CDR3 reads TGTGCCAGCAGCCCGACTAGCGGGGGGGCCGGGGAGCAGTTCTTC.

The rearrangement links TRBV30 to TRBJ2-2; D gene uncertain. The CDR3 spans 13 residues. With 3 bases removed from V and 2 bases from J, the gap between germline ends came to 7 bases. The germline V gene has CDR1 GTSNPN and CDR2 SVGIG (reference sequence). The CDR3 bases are TGTGCCTGGAGGGAGCTTAACACCGGGGAGCTGTTTTTT. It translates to CAWRELNTGELFF.

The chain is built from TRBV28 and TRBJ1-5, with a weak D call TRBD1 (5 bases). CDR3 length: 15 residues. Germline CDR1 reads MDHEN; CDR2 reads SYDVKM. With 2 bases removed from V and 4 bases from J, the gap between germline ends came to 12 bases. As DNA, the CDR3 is TGTGCCAGCAGTTTAGCACAGGTCTTTAATCAGCCCCAGCATTTT. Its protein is CASSLAQVFNQPQHF.

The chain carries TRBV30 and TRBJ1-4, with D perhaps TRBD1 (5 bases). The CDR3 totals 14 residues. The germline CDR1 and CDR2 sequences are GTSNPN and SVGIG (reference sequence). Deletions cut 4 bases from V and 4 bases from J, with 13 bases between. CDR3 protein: CAWNSGLLNEKLFF. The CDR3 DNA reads TGTGCCTGGAACTCAGGGCTACTTAATGAAAAACTGTTTTTT.

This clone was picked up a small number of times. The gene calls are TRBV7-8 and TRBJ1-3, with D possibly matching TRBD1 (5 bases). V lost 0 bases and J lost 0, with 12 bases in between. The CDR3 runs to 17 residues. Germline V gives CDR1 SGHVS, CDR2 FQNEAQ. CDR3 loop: CASSLANQGFSGNTIYF. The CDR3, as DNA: TGTGCCAGCAGCTTAGCCAACCAGGGTTTCTCTGGAAACACCATATATTTT.

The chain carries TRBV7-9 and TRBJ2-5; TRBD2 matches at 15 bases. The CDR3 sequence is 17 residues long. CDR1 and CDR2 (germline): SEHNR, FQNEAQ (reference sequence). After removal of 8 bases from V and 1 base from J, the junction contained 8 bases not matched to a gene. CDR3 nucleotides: TGTGCCAGCGGAAGGACTAGCGGGGGGGCAGGCCAAGAGACCCAGTACTTC. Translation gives CASGRTSGGAGQETQYF.